Below are 15 T cell receptor beta chains sequenced from a single sample in a study of OX40 agonist ivuxolimab in advanced cancers. Repertoires were generated with immunoSEQ multiplex PCR, while TCRdb's copy carries only in-frame clones and drops some. The profile covers 80,000 to 85,000 clones, with around 80% appearing a single time and approximately 6.3% taken by the ten largest. Here the sequenced sample was CD4+ or CD8+ T cells sorted from blood, taken in a trial of the OX40 agonist ivuxolimab. Source of these receptors: an adult with an advanced solid tumor such as melanoma, head and neck, liver or kidney cancer.

The V gene is TRBV30, the J gene TRBJ1-2; TRBD1 is a possible D gene (5 bases). Trimming took 6 bases from V and 4 from J, leaving 6 bases between them. The CDR3 runs to 10 residues. Germline V gene data show CDR1 as GTSNPN and CDR2 as SVGIG (reference sequence). In DNA form, the CDR3 reads TGTGCCTGTACAGGCTATGGCTACACCTTC. It yields the protein CACTGYGYTF.

The chain joins TRBV10-1 to TRBJ2-3, with D perhaps TRBD1 or TRBD2 (5 bases each). CDR3 size: 14 residues. V was shortened by 5 bases and J by 9 bases, with 18 bases between the two germline ends. Germline loops: CDR1 WNHNN, CDR2 SYGVQD (reference sequence). This CDR3 is CASSSWDRGGTQYF. The CDR3 bases are TGCGCCAGCAGTAGCTGGGACCGCGGTGGCACGCAGTATTTT.

The chain has TRBV6-5 and TRBJ1-2, with D possibly matching TRBD1 (5 bases). The germline V gene encodes CDR1 MNHEY and CDR2 SVGAGI. This CDR3 contains 14 residues. V was shortened by 10 bases and J by 5 bases, with 20 bases between the two germline ends. CDR3 DNA sequence: TGTGCCACCTCGGGACGTGGAGGTGATTATGGCTACACCTTC. This sequence encodes CATSGRGGDYGYTF.

V and J are TRBV19 and TRBJ1-2; 7 bases match TRBD1. The CDR3 loop spans 14 amino acids. CDR1 LNHDA and CDR2 SQIVND come from the germline V gene (reference sequence). V lost 5 bases, J lost 2 bases, and 5 bases stayed unmatched. The CDR3 loop reads CASSSMGQNYGYTF. The CDR3 nucleotides read TGTGCCAGTAGTTCGATGGGACAGAACTATGGCTACACCTTC.

The chain's CDR3 is CASSYRGAGYTF. CDR3 nucleotide sequence: TGTGCCAGCAGTTACCGAGGGGCCGGCTACACCTTC. The V call is TRBV6-5, the J call TRBJ1-2, with D possibly matching TRBD1 (5 bases). The germline V and J ends were trimmed by 2 bases and 8 bases, with 9 bases remaining between them. CDR3 length equals 12 residues. The germline V gene has CDR1 MNHEY and CDR2 SVGAGI.

The chain links TRBV7-8 to TRBJ2-1; tentatively, D is TRBD1 or TRBD2 (5 bases each). Trimming shortened V by 5 bases and J by 3 bases, and 11 bases separated the two germline ends. The length of the CDR3 is 14 residues. Looked up from germline, CDR1 is SGHVS and CDR2 is FQNEAQ. In nucleotides, the CDR3 is TGTGCCAGCAGCCCGGGGCCCTACTACAATGAGCAGTTCTTC. It is translated as CASSPGPYYNEQFF. Together with reference TRBV7-8 and TRBJ2-1, the CDR3 gives the full variable domain: GAGVSQSPRYKVAKRGQDVALRCDPISGHVSLFWYQQALGQGPEFLTYFQNEAQLDKSGLPSDRFFAERPEGSVSTLKIQRTQQEDSAVYLCASSPGPYYNEQFFGPGTRLTVL.

This chain links TRBV2 with TRBJ1-5, with D hard to call. CDR1 SNHLY and CDR2 FYNNEI come from the germline V gene. This CDR3 contains 15 residues. With 1 base removed from V and 1 base from J, the gap between germline ends came to 8 bases. The CDR3 protein is CASSEGVLSNQPQHF. CDR3 in DNA: TGTGCCAGCAGTGAAGGGGTGTTGAGCAATCAGCCCCAGCATTTT.

The table lists this clone with a count of one. The chain joins TRBV7-9 to TRBJ2-1; 8 positions agree with TRBD2. This CDR3 is built from 15 residues. With 0 bases clipped from V and 3 bases from J, the junction kept 1 base outside the gene matches. In germline, CDR1 is SEHNR, CDR2 FQNEAQ (reference sequence). The CDR3 reads CASSLAGTSYNEQFF. CDR3 nucleotides: TGTGCCAGCAGCTTAGCCGGGACTAGCTACAATGAGCAGTTCTTC.

V gene TRBV28 combines with J gene TRBJ1-5; maybe TRBD1 (5 bases). Per the germline V gene, CDR1 is MDHEN and CDR2 is SYDVKM. The germline V and J ends were trimmed by 6 bases and 8 bases, with 14 bases remaining between them. CDR3 length: 13 residues. CDR3 in amino acids: CASSPPGEKPQHF. In DNA form, the CDR3 reads TGTGCCAGCAGCCCCCCGGGGGAAAAGCCCCAGCATTTT.

Judged by abundance, this clone is medium-sized. This sequence joins TRBV5-4 and TRBJ2-7, with TRBD1 matching 12 bases. CDR1 SGHNT and CDR2 YYREEE come from the germline V gene (reference sequence). Trimming removed 4 bases from V and 3 bases from J; junction bases left unmatched: 14. The CDR3 runs 18 residues. In nucleotides, the CDR3 is TGTGCCAGCAGCCCCACGGGGTCCGGGACAGGGGGCGTCTACGAGCAGTACGTC. This codes for CASSPTGSGTGGVYEQYV.

This clone was found a few times. J is TRBJ1-2 and V is TRBV7-9, with D possibly matching TRBD1 (5 bases). Trimming stripped 2 bases from V and 7 bases from J, with 20 bases between. The CDR3 runs 16 residues. In germline, CDR1 is SEHNR, CDR2 FQNEAQ (reference sequence). The CDR3 here is CASSLYRQRETSGYTF. The CDR3 bases are TGTGCCAGCAGCTTATATCGACAGAGGGAGACTAGTGGCTACACCTTC.

The gene calls are TRBV5-1 and TRBJ2-3, with 7 bases identical to TRBD1. Germline V gene sequence: CDR1 SGHRS, CDR2 YFSETQ. The CDR3 is made up of 19 amino acids. The ends lost 5 bases at V and 1 base at J; junction bases unmatched: 19. CDR3 sequence reads: CASSKNRDRPRYGTDTQYF. CDR3 DNA sequence: TGCGCCAGCAGTAAAAACCGGGACAGACCTCGCTACGGCACAGATACGCAGTATTTT. The whole variable domain, filled in from reference TRBV5-1 and TRBJ2-3, reads KAGVTQTPRYLIKTRGQQVTLSCSPISGHRSVSWYQQTPGQGLQFLFEYFSETQRNKGNFPGRFSGRQFSNSRSEMNVSTLELGDSALYLCASSKNRDRPRYGTDTQYFGPGTRLTVL.

J is TRBJ2-4 and V is TRBV7-9; 9 nucleotides align to TRBD1. V lost 6 bases, J lost 7 bases, and 1 base stayed unmatched. Germline V gene sequence: CDR1 SEHNR, CDR2 FQNEAQ (reference sequence). CDR3 size: 12 residues. The CDR3 coding sequence is TGTGCCAGCAGGGGGACAGGGAACATTCAGTACTTC. Residues: CASRGTGNIQYF.

V is TRBV4-2 and J is TRBJ2-7; the D gene is possibly TRBD2 (6 bases). Looked up from germline, CDR1 is LGHNA and CDR2 is YNFKEQ. The V end was cut by 0 bases, the J end by 5 bases, with 11 bases between. This CDR3 has 14 residues. The CDR3 DNA follows: TGTGCCAGCAGCCAAGAGGGATGGAGGGACGAGCAGTACTTC. This codes for CASSQEGWRDEQYF.

The V call is TRBV6-6, the J call TRBJ2-7; 9 positions match TRBD2. This CDR3 is 15 amino acids long. CDR1 and CDR2 (germline): MNHNY, SVGAGI (reference sequence). With V trimmed by 7 bases and J by 3 bases, 10 bases remained unmatched. The CDR3 is CASIETAGGIYEQYF. The CDR3 nucleotides are TGTGCCAGCATCGAGACGGCGGGAGGGATCTACGAGCAGTACTTC.